Following are 20 T cell receptor beta chains from one sample sequenced in a study of T cell responses to AZD1222 COVID-19 vaccine. Only in-frame clones appear in the TCRdb table, and some are missing; sequencing was by immunoSEQ multiplex PCR. The sample carries approximately 150,000 clones, 93% recorded once. Sequencing used peripheral blood, obtained on day 0 of AZD1222 vaccination. These TCRs come from an adult in good health.

This clone was observed a single time. The genes are TRBV10-3 and TRBJ1-1, with 7 positions matching TRBD1. The CDR3 spans 13 residues. The junction had 8 bases not matched to a gene; V was cut back by 10 bases and J by 3 bases. Germline V gene data show CDR1 as ENHRY and CDR2 as SYGVKD. Here the CDR3 reads CATATGPDTEAFF. In DNA, the CDR3 is TGTGCCACCGCGACAGGGCCGGACACTGAAGCTTTCTTT.

This clone was counted once. V is TRBV11-2 and J is TRBJ2-7; D may be TRBD2 (6 bases). The germline V and J ends were trimmed by 7 bases and 6 bases, with 19 bases remaining between them. The CDR3 has 14 residues. The V gene's germline CDR1 is SGHAT and CDR2 FQNNGV. The CDR3 reads CASTWGVSASEQYF. CDR3 bases: TGTGCCAGCACCTGGGGGGTCTCCGCATCCGAGCAGTACTTC.

The chain has TRBV4-2 and TRBJ1-2; D is undetermined. The V and J ends lost 0 bases and 4 bases respectively, with 12 bases between them. This CDR3 region has 15 residues. CDR1 LGHNA and CDR2 YNFKEQ come from the germline V gene. CDR3 DNA sequence: TGTGCCAGCAGCCAAGATTGGGGAATTATCTATGGCTACACCTTC. Its translation is CASSQDWGIIYGYTF.

The chain has TRBV3-1 (or the pseudogene TRBV3-2) and TRBJ2-1; tentative D call: TRBD1 (6 bases). The ends were cut back, 4 bases at V and 7 bases at J, with 20 bases in the middle. The CDR3 runs 16 residues. Germline V gives CDR1 LGHDT, CDR2 YNNKEL (reference sequence). For the CDR3, the DNA is TGTGCCAGCAGCCCTACCGGGACACCGACCTGGAATGAGCAGTTCTTC. Translated: CASSPTGTPTWNEQFF.

The J gene is TRBJ2-2, the V gene TRBV6-5; perhaps TRBD1 as D (5 bases). The V and J ends lost 6 bases and 2 bases respectively, with 7 bases between them. Germline CDR1 reads MNHEY; CDR2 reads SVGAGI. The length of the CDR3 is 13 residues. The DNA for the CDR3 is TGTGCCAGCAGGACAGATAACACCGGGGAGCTGTTTTTT. Translation: CASRTDNTGELFF.

The gene calls are TRBV18 and TRBJ2-1; maybe TRBD2 (6 bases). V was trimmed by 0 bases and J by 4 bases, leaving 13 bases between them. Germline-derived CDR1 and CDR2 are KGHSH and LQKENI. This CDR3 has 16 amino acids. Written as DNA, the CDR3 is TGTGCCAGCTCACCACCGTCGGGGGACGGGTACAATGAGCAGTTCTTC. The encoded protein is CASSPPSGDGYNEQFF.

This clone was counted between two and nine times. An end of the junction differs from the germline gene, which may be a read error. The chain has TRBV27 and TRBJ2-2; perhaps TRBD1 as D (6 bases). Germline V lookup: CDR1 MNHEY, CDR2 SMNVEV (reference sequence). The CDR3 has 14 amino acids. The CDR3 spells CASSLSAGAGELFF. The CDR3 DNA follows: TGTGCCAGCAGTCTATCAGCAGGGGCCGGGGAGCTGTTTTTT.

J is TRBJ1-1 and V is TRBV30, with D tentatively TRBD1 (5 bases). CDR1 is GTSNPN and CDR2 is SVGIG in the germline V gene (reference sequence). V lost 4 bases and J lost 5, with 17 bases in between. CDR3 length: 14 amino acids. The CDR3 sequence: CAWIPAPGGTEAFF. CDR3 sequence (DNA): TGTGCCTGGATCCCTGCTCCTGGGGGGACTGAAGCTTTCTTT.

The chain carries TRBV20-1 and TRBJ2-7; D remains unclear. V was cut by 6 bases and J by 3 bases, with 9 bases left in between. This CDR3 has 11 amino acids. Germline CDR1 is DFQATT and CDR2 is SNEGSKA (reference sequence). This CDR3 reads CSAVKDYEQYF. The CDR3 nucleotides are TGCAGTGCAGTTAAGGACTACGAGCAGTACTTC.

V usage is TRBV4-1 and J usage is TRBJ1-4; D is possibly TRBD1 (5 bases). CDR3 length: 16 residues. With 0 bases removed from V and 5 bases from J, the gap between germline ends came to 13 bases. Per germline, CDR1 MGHRA and CDR2 YSYEKL. The CDR3 loop reads CASSQEEGRGNEKLFF. The CDR3 nucleotides read TGCGCCAGCAGCCAAGAAGAGGGGCGAGGAAATGAAAAACTGTTTTTT.

This sequence joins TRBV9 and TRBJ2-5; TRBD1 matches 7 bases. V lost 0 bases, J lost 2 bases, and 4 bases stayed unmatched. CDR3 size: 15 residues. Germline V gene sequence: CDR1 SGDLS, CDR2 YYNGEE. CDR3 residues: CASSVALGQQETQYF. The DNA for the CDR3 is TGTGCCAGCAGCGTAGCTTTGGGACAGCAAGAGACCCAGTACTTC.

The chain combines TRBV19 with TRBJ1-1, with D perhaps TRBD1 (5 bases). V was cut by 5 bases and J by 4 bases, with 14 bases left in between. This CDR3 comprises 14 residues. CDR1 LNHDA and CDR2 SQIVND come from the germline V gene (reference sequence). CDR3 DNA sequence: TGTGCCAGTAGTCGGGGCAGGGTCAGCACTGAAGCTTTCTTT. Amino acids: CASSRGRVSTEAFF.

The chain carries TRBV11-2 and TRBJ1-2; D call uncertain. Germline-derived CDR1 and CDR2 are SGHAT and FQNNGV. The CDR3 is made up of 12 amino acids. The V end lost 4 bases, the J end lost 13 bases, and 16 bases lay between the germline ends. CDR3 sequence reads: CASSSLRYPGTF. DNA for the CDR3: TGTGCCAGCAGCTCATTGAGGTATCCGGGCACCTTC.

The chain recombines TRBV5-6 with TRBJ1-2, with D hard to call. The CDR3 contains 15 residues. Germline lookup yields CDR1 SGHDT and CDR2 YYEEEE. V lost 0 bases to trimming and J lost 2 bases, with 11 bases between them. The chain's CDR3 is CASSLAAGSNYGYTF. The CDR3 DNA follows: TGTGCCAGCAGCTTGGCTGCCGGATCAAACTATGGCTACACCTTC.

The V and J genes are TRBV6-5 and TRBJ1-1; D call uncertain. The germline gives CDR1 MNHEY, CDR2 SVGAGI. The CDR3 sequence is 15 residues long. Trimming took off 6 bases at V and 1 base at J, with 15 bases between the two ends. The CDR3 sequence is CASRNAVGPNTEAFF. The CDR3 DNA reads as TGTGCCAGCAGAAACGCGGTAGGACCGAACACTGAAGCTTTCTTT.

J is TRBJ2-1 and V is TRBV9; D might be TRBD2 (5 bases). Between the trimmed V and J ends, which lost 4 bases and 8 bases, there was a span of 13 bases. Germline V gene lookup returns CDR1 SGDLS and CDR2 YYNGEE. The CDR3 length is 13 residues. The CDR3 coding sequence is TGTGCCAGCAGCCTCACTAGTTTCGATGAGCAGTTCTTC. Its translation: CASSLTSFDEQFF.

V is TRBV11-2 and J is TRBJ2-1; possibly TRBD2 for D (5 bases). Germline CDR1 SGHAT, CDR2 FQNNGV. The ends were cut back, 4 bases at V and 8 bases at J, with 9 bases in the middle. The CDR3 is made up of 12 amino acids. CDR3 amino acids: CASSWEPYEQFF. In DNA, the CDR3 is TGTGCCAGCAGCTGGGAGCCGTATGAGCAGTTCTTC.

The chain employs TRBV21-1 and TRBJ1-1; the table's D call, TRBD1, was not checked against the DNA. TRBV21-1 is designated a pseudogene. The CDR3 has 16 amino acids. The CDR3 reads CASTRRKKTGGNEAFF. The CDR3 DNA reads TGTGCCAGCACCCGAAGAAAAAAGACAGGGGGTAATGAAGCTTTCTTT.

This clone occurred once. The chain uses TRBV19 and TRBJ2-3; D tentatively fits TRBD1 or TRBD2 (5 bases each). CDR3 length: 12 amino acids. Trimming cost V 8 bases and J 4 bases, with 10 bases left between them. Germline V CDR1 and CDR2: LNHDA, SQIVND (reference sequence). The CDR3, as DNA: TGTGCCAGTCAGGGAGAGGCAGATACGCAGTATTTT. It encodes CASQGEADTQYF.

V usage is TRBV5-4 and J usage is TRBJ1-1, with D uncertain. Germline assignment: CDR1 SGHNT and CDR2 YYREEE (reference sequence). The CDR3 loop spans 15 amino acids. Trimming removed 6 bases at V and 1 base at J, with 16 bases between. The CDR3 is CASTPPGRSNTEAFF. The CDR3 region has the DNA TGTGCCAGCACCCCCCCGGGCAGGTCGAACACTGAAGCTTTCTTT.